One sample yielded the 20 T cell receptor beta chains listed below, sequenced in a study of shared clonotypes between healthy human individuals (dated by TCRdb to about 2020). Library preparation used the immunoSEQ multiplex PCR assay. TCRdb re-hosts the immuneACCESS table, in-frame sequences only. Its copies lack some clones; in the studies checked, an unresolved V gene accounts for under half of them, and the cause for the rest is not known. Recorded for this sample are about 2.3 million clones; around 90% of them occurred a single time. The ten largest clonotypes hold approximately 0.39% of the sample. What was sequenced was naive CD4+ T cells from PBMCs. Per the publication, the cell subset or site label means: CD45RA+ positively selected. The origin of the receptors is a man between 18 and 29 years old in good health. Some clones in this sample may be carry-over from other donors' samples.

In nucleotides, the CDR3 is TGTGCCAGCAGAAGCCAGTCGCCGAATGAAAAACTGTTTTTT. Amino acids: CASRSQSPNEKLFF. This rearrangement joins TRBV2 to TRBJ1-4; D is unresolved. The germline V gene has CDR1 SNHLY and CDR2 FYNNEI. CDR3 length equals 14 residues. V lost 6 bases and J 5 bases, leaving 13 bases between the germline ends.

The rearrangement uses TRBV19 and TRBJ2-3; maybe TRBD2 (5 bases). V was cut by 3 bases and J by 2 bases, with 12 bases left in between. Per germline, CDR1 LNHDA and CDR2 SQIVND (reference sequence). The CDR3 totals 15 residues. The CDR3 sequence is CASSIDLRATDTQYF. The CDR3 DNA is TGTGCCAGTAGTATCGACTTGAGGGCCACAGATACGCAGTATTTT.

V and J are TRBV28 and TRBJ2-5; 10 bases map to TRBD1. The CDR3 runs to 15 residues. From germline, CDR1 is MDHEN and CDR2 SYDVKM. V shed 7 bases and J 0 bases; nucleotides not matched to a gene: 5. CDR3 amino acids: CASTRTGGYQETQYF. The CDR3 coding sequence is TGTGCCAGCACGAGGACAGGGGGTTACCAAGAGACCCAGTACTTC.

The CDR3 loop is CASRNREAQGQPQHF. Written as DNA, the CDR3 is TGTGCCAGCAGGAACAGGGAAGCCCAGGGTCAGCCCCAGCATTTT. This chain links TRBV28 with TRBJ1-5, with D possibly matching TRBD1 (6 bases). The CDR3 runs to 15 residues. CDR1 MDHEN and CDR2 SYDVKM come from the germline V gene. Trimming cost V 6 bases and J 6 bases, with 18 bases left between them.

This chain uses TRBV27 with TRBJ1-2; maybe TRBD1 (5 bases). Germline V CDR1 and CDR2: MNHEY, SMNVEV (reference sequence). V dropped 5 bases and J dropped 7 bases, with 17 bases sitting between them. The CDR3 loop spans 14 amino acids. The DNA of the CDR3 is TGTGCCAGCAGTCGACAGCTAGAATATGGTGGCTACACCTTC. The encoded protein is CASSRQLEYGGYTF.

V is TRBV18 and J is TRBJ2-7, with 9 positions matching TRBD2. Germline CDR1 reads KGHSH; CDR2 reads LQKENI. CDR3 length: 16 residues. J was trimmed by 2 bases and V by 3 bases; bases with no gene match: 8. CDR3 sequence: CASSPNLTSGPYEQYF. The CDR3 DNA follows: TGTGCCAGCTCACCGAATCTGACTAGCGGACCCTACGAGCAGTACTTC.

This clone has a single count. The V and J genes are TRBV28 and TRBJ2-7; possibly TRBD2 for D (6 bases). V gave up 5 bases and J gave up 2 bases, with 19 bases separating them. Looked up from germline, CDR1 is MDHEN and CDR2 is SYDVKM. The CDR3 length is 16 residues. The CDR3 loop reads CASSPFQLGGTYEQYF. CDR3 coding DNA: TGTGCCAGCAGTCCCTTCCAGCTCGGAGGGACCTACGAGCAGTACTTC.

The J gene is TRBJ1-1, the V gene TRBV10-3, with a possible D match to TRBD1 (6 bases). CDR1 and CDR2 (germline): ENHRY, SYGVKD. The CDR3 contains 13 residues. V lost 6 bases, J lost 4 bases, and 12 bases lay in between. CDR3 protein: CAIRADRSTEAFF. CDR3 DNA: TGTGCCATCAGAGCCGACAGGAGCACTGAAGCTTTCTTT.

The chain joins TRBV2 to TRBJ1-2; 7 bases align to TRBD1. Germline CDR1 reads SNHLY; CDR2 reads FYNNEI. The CDR3 is 14 residues long. With 2 bases clipped from V and 4 bases from J, the junction kept 4 bases outside the gene matches. CDR3 residues: CASSEQGQFYGYTF. CDR3 DNA: TGTGCCAGCAGTGAACAGGGACAGTTCTATGGCTACACCTTC.

The chain has TRBV30 and TRBJ2-1, with 11 positions matching TRBD2. Looked up from germline, CDR1 is GTSNPN and CDR2 is SVGIG (reference sequence). V shed 2 bases and J 5 bases; nucleotides not matched to a gene: 11. CDR3 size: 17 residues. The CDR3 sequence is CAWSFGTSGTSHNEQFF. The CDR3 DNA reads TGTGCCTGGAGTTTTGGGACTAGCGGAACATCGCACAATGAGCAGTTCTTC.

V usage is TRBV15 and J usage is TRBJ1-2; D gene unclear. The CDR3 has 14 residues. Trimming cost V 0 bases and J 2 bases, with 7 bases left between them. Looked up from germline, CDR1 is LNHNV and CDR2 is YYDKDF (reference sequence). CDR3 protein: CATSREGVNYGYTF. The DNA for the CDR3 is TGTGCCACCAGCAGAGAGGGTGTGAACTATGGCTACACCTTC.

V and J are TRBV30 and TRBJ1-1, with unresolved D. This CDR3 is built from 15 residues. Germline V CDR1 and CDR2: GTSNPN, SVGIG (reference sequence). Trimming removed 3 bases at V and 0 bases at J, with 14 bases between. The CDR3 protein is CAWSLGRGMNTEAFF. DNA for the CDR3: TGTGCCTGGAGCTTGGGCCGGGGAATGAACACTGAAGCTTTCTTT.

The V call is TRBV28, the J call TRBJ2-5; no definite D call. Germline CDR1 reads MDHEN; CDR2 reads SYDVKM. The CDR3 contains 17 residues. The V end lost 3 bases, the J end lost 5 bases, and 22 bases lay between the germline ends. This CDR3 reads CASSFKANGGWRETQYF. As DNA, the CDR3 is TGTGCCAGCAGTTTTAAAGCAAACGGTGGCTGGCGGGAGACCCAGTACTTC.

The rearrangement uses TRBV7-9 and TRBJ2-7, with 9 nucleotides matching TRBD1. From germline, CDR1 is SEHNR and CDR2 FQNEAQ (reference sequence). V shed 5 bases, J shed 6 bases, and the junction held 5 bases outside the gene matches. The CDR3 loop spans 13 amino acids. The CDR3 reads CASSPGQGFEQYF. The CDR3 DNA reads TGTGCCAGCAGCCCAGGACAGGGGTTCGAGCAGTACTTC. The complete variable domain, with remaining parts taken from reference TRBV7-9 and TRBJ2-7, reads DTGVSQNPRHKITKRGQNVTFRCDPISEHNRLYWYRQTLGQGPEFLTYFQNEAQLEKSRLLSDRFSAERPKGSFSTLEIQRTEQGDSAMYLCASSPGQGFEQYFGPGTRLTVT.

Note on this clone: Other DNA sequences in this sample translate to the same CDR3. This chain links TRBV5-4 with TRBJ2-3, with D perhaps matching TRBD1 (5 bases). The CDR3 is made up of 15 amino acids. V was cut by 0 bases and J by 1 base, with 9 bases left in between. Germline lookup yields CDR1 SGHNT and CDR2 YYREEE (reference sequence). CDR3 residues: CASSLGQGGTDTQYF. For the CDR3, the DNA is TGTGCCAGCAGCTTGGGGCAGGGCGGCACAGATACGCAGTATTTT.

The chain couples TRBV9 to TRBJ1-1; 7 bases align to TRBD1. Germline CDR1 is SGDLS and CDR2 is YYNGEE. The CDR3 spans 13 residues. The trim removed 5 bases at V and 1 base at J, leaving 2 bases unmatched. The CDR3 reads CASRGQTNTEAFF. As DNA, the CDR3 is TGTGCCAGCAGGGGACAGACGAACACTGAAGCTTTCTTT.

This sequence joins TRBV28 and TRBJ2-1; TRBD2 matches 10 bases. Germline CDR1 reads MDHEN; CDR2 reads SYDVKM. The V gene end was trimmed by 6 bases and the J gene end by 10 bases; junction bases not matched to a gene: 9. The CDR3 length is 14 residues. The CDR3 bases are TGTGCCAGCAGAGCGGGAGGGCCGGGCGGCGAGCAGTTCTTC. It translates to CASRAGGPGGEQFF.

This chain links TRBV28 with TRBJ2-4; 7 positions agree with TRBD2. This CDR3 comprises 15 residues. Germline loops: CDR1 MDHEN, CDR2 SYDVKM. J lost 5 bases, V lost 5 bases, and 9 bases had no gene match. The CDR3 DNA is TGTGCCAGCAGTGGACCGGGGCTAGCGGAAAACATTCAGTACTTC. This encodes CASSGPGLAENIQYF.

V is TRBV10-3 and J is TRBJ2-1, with a possible D match to TRBD2 (6 bases). Deletions cut 10 bases from V and 5 bases from J, with 18 bases between. The germline V gene has CDR1 ENHRY and CDR2 SYGVKD. CDR3 length: 14 amino acids. As DNA, the CDR3 is TGTGCCAGCGGGGAAGGTCCTAGCGACAATGAGCAGTTCTTC. Translated, it gives CASGEGPSDNEQFF.

V usage is TRBV6-5 and J usage is TRBJ2-7; TRBD2 agrees at 8 bases. From germline, CDR1 is MNHEY and CDR2 SVGAGI. J lost 6 bases, V lost 5 bases, and 9 bases had no gene match. The CDR3 runs to 14 residues. The CDR3 nucleotides read TGTGCCAGCAGTCCCTTAGCGGGAACGGGCGAGCAGTACTTC. It is translated as CASSPLAGTGEQYF.